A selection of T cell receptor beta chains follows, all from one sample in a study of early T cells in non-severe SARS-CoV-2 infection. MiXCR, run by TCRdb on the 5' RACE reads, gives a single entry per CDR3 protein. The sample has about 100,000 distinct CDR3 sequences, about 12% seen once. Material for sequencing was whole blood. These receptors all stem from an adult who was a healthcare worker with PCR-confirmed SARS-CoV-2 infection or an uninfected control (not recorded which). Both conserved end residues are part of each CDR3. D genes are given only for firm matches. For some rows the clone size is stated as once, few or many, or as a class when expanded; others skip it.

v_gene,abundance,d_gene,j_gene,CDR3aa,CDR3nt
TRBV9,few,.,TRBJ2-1,CASSVSPSYNEQFF,TGTGCCAGCAGCGTTAGCCCGTCCTACAATGAGCAGTTCTTC
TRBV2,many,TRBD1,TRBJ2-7,CASSLDRDSYEQYF,TGTGCCAGCAGCCTGGACAGGGATTCCTACGAGCAGTACTTC
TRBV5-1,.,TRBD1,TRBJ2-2,CASSPQGATGELFF,TGCGCCAGCAGCCCGCAGGGGGCCACCGGGGAGCTGTTTTTT
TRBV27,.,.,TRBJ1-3,CASRRAAGNTIYF,TGTGCCAGCAGAAGGGCTGCCGGAAACACCATATATTTT
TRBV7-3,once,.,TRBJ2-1,CTSSLVGRTYNEQFF,TGTACCAGCAGCTTAGTGGGACGGACTTACAATGAGCAGTTCTTC
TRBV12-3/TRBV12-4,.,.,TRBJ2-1,CASSFKGRSLYNEQFF,TGTGCCAGCAGTTTCAAAGGGCGGAGTCTATACAATGAGCAGTTCTTC
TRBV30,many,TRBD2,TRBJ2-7,CAWSSPSSGRGSYEQYF,TGTGCCTGGAGTTCCCCGTCTAGCGGGAGGGGGTCCTACGAGCAGTACTTC
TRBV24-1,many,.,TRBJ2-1,CATSDPPYNEQFF,TGTGCCACCAGTGATCCCCCCTACAATGAGCAGTTCTTC
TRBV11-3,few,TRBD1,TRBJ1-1,CASSPTGTLMNTEAFF,TGTGCCAGCAGCCCGACAGGGACATTGATGAACACTGAAGCTTTCTTT
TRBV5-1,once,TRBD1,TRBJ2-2,CASSRTGGATDTGELFF,TGCGCCAGCAGCAGGACAGGGGGCGCAACGGACACCGGGGAGCTGTTTTTT
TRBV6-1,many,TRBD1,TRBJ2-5,CASSRQDREAWKEAQYF,TGTGCCAGCAGTAGACAGGACAGGGAGGCCTGGAAGGAGGCCCAGTACTTC
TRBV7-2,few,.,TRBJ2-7,CASSFEGGRYEQYF,TGTGCCAGCAGCTTTGAGGGGGGGCGATACGAGCAGTACTTC
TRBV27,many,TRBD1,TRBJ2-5,CASRLDRIQETQYF,TGTGCCAGCAGATTGGACAGGATTCAAGAGACCCAGTACTTC
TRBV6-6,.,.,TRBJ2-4,CASSYFGASELLAKNIQYF,TGTGCCAGCAGTTACTTCGGGGCTAGCGAGCTCCTGGCCAAAAACATTCAGTACTTC
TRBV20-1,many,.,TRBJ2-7,CSATRRGAPYEQYF,TGCAGTGCTACCCGACGCGGAGCTCCCTACGAGCAGTACTTC
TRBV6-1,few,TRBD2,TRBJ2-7,CASSEGGTSRVDEQYF,TGTGCCAGCAGTGAAGGAGGGACTAGTAGGGTCGACGAGCAGTACTTC
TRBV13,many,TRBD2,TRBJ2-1,CASSFRAGGTYNEQFF,TGTGCCAGCAGCTTCCGAGCGGGAGGAACCTACAATGAGCAGTTCTTC
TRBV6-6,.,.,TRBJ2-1,CASSGGTPSYNEQFF,TGTGCCAGCAGCGGAGGGACTCCGTCCTACAATGAGCAGTTCTTC
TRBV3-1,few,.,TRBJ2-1,CASSRNNYNEQFF,TGTGCCAGCAGCCGTAACAACTACAATGAGCAGTTCTTC
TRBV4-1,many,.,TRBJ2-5,CASSPEQGIAETQYF,TGCGCCAGCAGCCCAGAACAGGGAATCGCCGAGACCCAGTACTTC
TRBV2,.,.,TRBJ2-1,CANSAPRQSTGHLYNEQFF,TGTGCCAACAGTGCGCCAAGGCAGTCTACTGGGCACCTCTACAATGAGCAGTTCTTC
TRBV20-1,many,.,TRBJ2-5,CSARDGGQETQYF,TGCAGTGCTAGAGACGGGGGCCAAGAGACCCAGTACTTC
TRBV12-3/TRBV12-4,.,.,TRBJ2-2,CASSFGTSLNTGELFF,TGTGCCAGCAGTTTCGGGACTTCCCTTAACACCGGGGAGCTGTTTTTT
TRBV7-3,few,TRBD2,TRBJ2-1,CASSQVGLAGGAQFF,TGTGCCAGCAGCCAGGTGGGACTAGCGGGAGGAGCGCAGTTCTTC
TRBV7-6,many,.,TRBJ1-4,CASSGGLRATNEKLFF,TGTGCCAGCAGCGGGGGATTAAGGGCAACTAATGAAAAACTGTTTTTT
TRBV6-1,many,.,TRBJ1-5,CASSGQGGGQPQHF,TGTGCCAGCAGCGGGCAGGGTGGGGGTCAGCCCCAGCATTTT
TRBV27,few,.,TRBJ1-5,CASSPREGNQPQHF,TGTGCCAGCTCACCGAGGGAGGGCAATCAGCCCCAGCATTTT
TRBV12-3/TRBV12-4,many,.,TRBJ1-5,CASSPSAGRDQPQHF,TGTGCCAGCAGCCCGAGTGCGGGGCGGGATCAGCCCCAGCATTTT
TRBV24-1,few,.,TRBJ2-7,CATSDYGGYEQYF,TGTGCCACCAGTGATTATGGGGGTTACGAGCAGTACTTC
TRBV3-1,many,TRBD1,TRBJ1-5,CASSRRQGENQPQHF,TGTGCCAGCAGCCGGAGACAGGGGGAGAATCAGCCCCAGCATTTT
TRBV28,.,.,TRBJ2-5,CASSPLLTQGPETQYF,TGTGCCAGCAGTCCGCTCTTAACCCAGGGGCCAGAGACCCAGTACTTC
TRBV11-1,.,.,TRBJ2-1,CASRRQTYNEQFF,TGTGCCAGCAGGCGACAGACCTACAATGAGCAGTTCTTC
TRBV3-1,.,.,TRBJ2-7,CASSPFGPPSYEQYF,TGTGCCAGCAGCCCCTTTGGGCCCCCTTCCTACGAGCAGTACTTC
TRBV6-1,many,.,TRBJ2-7,CASTPLRDKVPYEQYF,TGTGCCAGCACCCCCCTCCGGGACAAAGTCCCCTACGAGCAGTACTTC
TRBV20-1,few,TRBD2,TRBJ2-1,CSARLAGGPGEQFF,TGCAGTGCTAGACTAGCGGGAGGCCCGGGTGAGCAGTTCTTC
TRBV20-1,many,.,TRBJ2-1,CSARGGQKQFF,TGCAGTGCTAGGGGTGGACAGAAGCAGTTCTTC
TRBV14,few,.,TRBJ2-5,CASSRKVGPVQETQYF,TGTGCCAGCAGCCGGAAAGTCGGGCCAGTCCAAGAGACCCAGTACTTC
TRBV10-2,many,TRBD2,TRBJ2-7,CASSDPGGHEQYF,TGCGCCAGCAGTGACCCGGGAGGGCACGAGCAGTACTTC
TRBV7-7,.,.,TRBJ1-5,CAPPHSNYQPQHF,TGTGCCCCACCGCACAGCAACTATCAGCCCCAGCATTTT
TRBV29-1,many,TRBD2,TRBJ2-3,CSVRGLAGSTDTQYF,TGCAGCGTCCGGGGGCTAGCGGGCAGCACAGATACGCAGTATTTT
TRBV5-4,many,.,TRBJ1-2,CASSLPGSYGYTF,TGTGCCAGCAGCTTGCCAGGAAGCTATGGCTACACCTTC
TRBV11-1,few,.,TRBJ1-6,CASSPQGNSPLHF,TGTGCCAGCAGCCCCCAGGGGAATTCACCCCTCCACTTT
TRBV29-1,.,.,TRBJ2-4,CSATTSDIQYF,TGCAGCGCTACGACGAGTGACATTCAGTACTTC
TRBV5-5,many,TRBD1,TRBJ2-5,CASSHGQGPRETQYF,TGTGCCAGCAGCCATGGACAGGGCCCGAGGGAGACCCAGTACTTC
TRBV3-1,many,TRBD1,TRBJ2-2,CASSQGQGFLGELFF,TGTGCCAGCAGCCAAGGACAGGGCTTCCTCGGGGAGCTGTTTTTT
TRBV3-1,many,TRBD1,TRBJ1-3,CASSSTGVLGGNTIYF,TGTGCCAGCAGCTCCACAGGGGTTCTAGGTGGAAACACCATATATTTT